This T cell receptor (beta chain) came from a study of T-cell memory formation after mild COVID-19. Overall study context: Clusters were largely donor specific.

Study results and limitations: CM and EM subsets held most contracting CD4+ clones; EMRA held CD8+ ones. Clones that contracted from day 15 to 85 were balanced CD4/CD8, while later expanders leaned CD4+.

From germline, CDR1 is GTSNPN and CDR2 SVGIG (reference sequence). This CDR3 spans 14 amino acids. J lost 8 bases, V lost 4 bases, and 9 bases had no gene match. UMIs and sample barcodes were carried by the TCR alpha and TCR beta cDNA libraries that 5'RACE produced using constant-segment primers. TCRdb independently ran MiXCR on the 5' RACE reads; one entry per CDR3 protein. The sample consists of about 410,000 distinct CDR3 sequences, more than 20% of them appearing once. In this sample, this clonotype turned up a few times. The target antigen is unknown. The chain employs TRBV30 and TRBJ2-1, with 9 bases matching TRBD1. Sample: PBMCs or a T cell subset sorted from them (not recorded which). This TCR came from an adult woman who had mild COVID-19 (a few samples of this study predate the infection). Cell type and time point are not known. CDR3 sequence: CAWTLTGGGDEQFF. The CDR3 region has the DNA TGTGCCTGGACTTTGACAGGGGGAGGCGATGAGCAGTTCTTC.